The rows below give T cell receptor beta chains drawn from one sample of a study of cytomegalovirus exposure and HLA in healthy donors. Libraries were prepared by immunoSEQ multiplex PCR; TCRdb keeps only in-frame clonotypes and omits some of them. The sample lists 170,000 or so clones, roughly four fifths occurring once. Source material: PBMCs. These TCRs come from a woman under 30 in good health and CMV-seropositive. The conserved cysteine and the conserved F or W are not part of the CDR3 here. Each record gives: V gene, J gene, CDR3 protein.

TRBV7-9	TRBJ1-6	ASSLGPKGVYSPLH
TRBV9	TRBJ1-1	ASSLNSERENTEAF
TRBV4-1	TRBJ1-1	ASSHDRGRGTGLIEAF
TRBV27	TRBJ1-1	ASSLSSWSTEAF
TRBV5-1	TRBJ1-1	ASSYDSMNTEAF
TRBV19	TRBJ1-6	ASSGAGAFYSPLH
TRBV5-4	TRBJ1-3	ASSLTGLGNTIY
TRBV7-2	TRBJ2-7	ASSIDRGFYEQY
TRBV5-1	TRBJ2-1	ASSSDSGRGEQF
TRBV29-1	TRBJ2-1	SVELYNEQF
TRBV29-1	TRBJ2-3	SVRPGGGTDTQY
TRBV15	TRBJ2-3	ATSREFPGLAVTDTQY